Listed below are T cell receptor beta chains from one sample, sequenced in a study of blood T cell repertoires in COVID-19. The method was immunoSEQ multiplex PCR; TCRdb's version includes in-frame clones alone and lacks a portion of them. The sample lists some 270,000 clones, approximately 86% occurring once. The sequenced sample consisted of peripheral blood. All receptors come from a human donor with COVID-19, enrolled during active disease. The donor label of this sample is uncertain. CDR3s leave out the opening cysteine and the closing phenylalanine or tryptophan. A row's size may be missing; if present it is once, few, many or a size class.

j_gene,abundance,v_gene,CDR3aa
TRBJ2-3,-,TRBV2,ASKSAGRHTDTQY
TRBJ2-7,once,TRBV18,ASSPGGGLYEQY
TRBJ2-1,-,TRBV5-4,ASSPTLGGRLSEQF
TRBJ1-6,-,TRBV7-7,ASSLTAISPLH
TRBJ1-1,-,TRBV4-3,ASSQSDRGGREAF
TRBJ1-1,-,TRBV27,ASSLGTGGIH
TRBJ1-2,-,TRBV5-1,ASSLEGQPYGYT
TRBJ1-6,-,TRBV12-3/TRBV12-4,ASSFSESPLH
TRBJ2-7,-,TRBV7-9,ASSPRSQGNQREQY
TRBJ2-5,-,TRBV28,ASSLGTSGIGETQY
TRBJ1-2,-,TRBV9,ASGDVRGYGYT
TRBJ2-5,-,TRBV2,ASSPLTGRGETQY
TRBJ1-1,-,TRBV27,ASSRPGTGEAF
TRBJ2-5,-,TRBV5-5,ASSTPTGNRETQY
TRBJ1-1,once,TRBV9,ASSVATGQTLVEAF
TRBJ1-2,-,TRBV6-5,ASSYQGGYT
TRBJ1-1,-,TRBV30,AWSLNTEAF
TRBJ1-5,-,TRBV19,ASTLTIAYSNQPQH
TRBJ2-2,-,TRBV6-5,ASSIGSGDTGELF
TRBJ2-6,-,TRBV28,ASRRGLSSGANVLT
TRBJ2-3,once,TRBV7-9,ASSMTSGGGVDTQY
TRBJ2-3,-,TRBV6-2/TRBV6-3,ASSKGQAYTDTQY
TRBJ2-1,-,TRBV7-3,ASSPLPSGGYNEQF
TRBJ1-6,many,TRBV27,ASSFGSGQGRSPLH
TRBJ1-2,-,TRBV20-1,SASLADYGYT
TRBJ2-3,-,TRBV2,AKTGGTDTQY
TRBJ2-2,-,TRBV3-1/TRBV3-2,ASSYFWAAGTSTGELF
TRBJ2-3,-,TRBV5-4,ASSLGLRWRSSTDTQY
TRBJ1-1,many,TRBV30,AWAEPLEAF
TRBJ1-1,-,TRBV2,ASVPRQGADFGNTEAF
TRBJ1-2,-,TRBV3-1/TRBV3-2,ASSQDRGGLYGYT
TRBJ2-7,-,TRBV10-3,AISEPGTGGTYEQY
TRBJ1-4,-,TRBV15,ATSRDRVAGTNEKLF
TRBJ1-4,-,TRBV30,AWSRDRGEKLF
TRBJ2-5,-,TRBV3-1/TRBV3-2,ASSQVFSSGRVLEETQY
TRBJ2-5,few,TRBV7-9,ASILGTGQTQY
TRBJ1-5,-,TRBV27,ASRLGQGGGQPQH
TRBJ1-6,few,TRBV4-2,ASSQGRAGSPLH
TRBJ2-3,-,TRBV7-6,ASSRGAPDTQY
TRBJ1-1,-,TRBV30,AWSVGQASTEAF
TRBJ1-2,-,TRBV19,ASSIDRDSYYGYT
TRBJ2-7,-,TRBV28,ASMPTPVTYGQY
TRBJ2-7,-,TRBV6-5,ASSYWQDQTYEQY
TRBJ2-2,-,TRBV19,ASSFQGAFNTGELF
TRBJ2-1,-,TRBV19,ASRVQYDYNEQF
TRBJ1-4,-,TRBV7-6,ASSTGQGREKLF
TRBJ1-3,-,TRBV19,ASSIPRGPGNTIY
TRBJ2-3,-,TRBV3-1/TRBV3-2,ASSREDGRAPDTQY
TRBJ2-7,-,TRBV28,AVGLAGAGSLGSYEQY
TRBJ2-1,once,TRBV6-5,ASRQREWGEQF
TRBJ2-7,-,TRBV5-4,ASSPTSGLYEQY
TRBJ2-2,-,TRBV3-1/TRBV3-2,ASSYHTPRDSETGELF
TRBJ1-6,-,TRBV7-2,ASSLSRDSPLH
TRBJ1-2,-,TRBV27,ASSSGIPGGENGYT
TRBJ1-1,-,TRBV10-3,AISETVNTEAF